This T cell receptor (beta chain) was sequenced in a study of blood T cell repertoires in COVID-19 (dated by TCRdb to 2019 to 2021). In the study overall: Collaborator samples came from the United States, Italy and Spain and covered acute and convalescent phases of COVID-19. The prospective study material was composed of cDNA or gDNA derived from T cells, B-cell-depleted T cells, or PBMCs. Deeply sampled blood TCRbeta repertoires from subjects exposed to, actively infected with, or recovered from COVID-19 were included in the dataset. A freely available public database, intended as a resource for researchers studying the immune response to SARS-CoV-2, is where the repertoires were released. Samples came from the ongoing ImmuneRACE study (first 160 participants) plus 1,254 subjects from 6 global collaborators. Nearly every sample came with metadata listing a de-identified subject ID, COVID-19 status, age in years and sex. Where HLA class I and class II types were available, the types were taken from metadata supplied by the sample provider, not from assay-based typing. What the research found in general, with its limitations: How much clinical and demographic metadata was included differed by source and by participant, and the metadata was provided uncurated.

TCRbeta CDR3 regions were amplified from genomic DNA by means of the immunoSEQ Assay, a bias-controlled multiplex PCR. The original pipeline was this. Within the assay, amplification of reference gene primers was used to estimate how many nucleated cells each sample contained. Sequence reads were collapsed and filtered to measure the absolute abundance of every unique TCRbeta CDR3 rearrangement. For each sample, productive Simpson clonality was calculated as the square root of Simpson's diversity index over productive rearrangements. TCRdb took this table from immuneACCESS and kept in-frame rearrangements with V and J called. Such tables lack part of the clones; where checked against another copy, unresolved V genes explain under half of the gap, and the rest is unexplained. V and J calls and clone size come straight from that table; D and trimming were deduced from the DNA. The sample data list around 140,000 clones, and 65% to 90% of these were observed just once. The top ten constitute 9.5% to 13% of the sample.

This clone occurred a few times. Its antigen has not been determined. Base qualities are not at hand, and no much larger clone is one base apart. The collaborating institutions used their own protocols to collect whole blood in K2EDTA tubes. For TCRbeta analysis, collaborator samples were shipped as frozen whole blood, as isolated PBMCs, or as DNA extracted from either sample type. CDR1 and CDR2, per the germline V gene, are SNHLY and FYNNEI. V and J lose 5 bases and 1 base, and a span of 11 bases separates them. Inclusive of the bounding cysteine and phenylalanine, the CDR3 is 15 residues long. Only the CDR3 portion is preserved as DNA: 45 bases, with reading frame beginning at the first base.

The chain employs TRBV2 and TRBJ2-2; TRBD1 is possibly the D segment (5 matching bases). This sequence was found in a man in his 60s with active or convalescent COVID-19. Sequencing was carried out using peripheral blood. The nucleotide sequence is TGTGCCAGCAGTCCTCGGACAAGGAACACCGGGGAGCTGTTTTTT. It translates to CASSPRTRNTGELFF.